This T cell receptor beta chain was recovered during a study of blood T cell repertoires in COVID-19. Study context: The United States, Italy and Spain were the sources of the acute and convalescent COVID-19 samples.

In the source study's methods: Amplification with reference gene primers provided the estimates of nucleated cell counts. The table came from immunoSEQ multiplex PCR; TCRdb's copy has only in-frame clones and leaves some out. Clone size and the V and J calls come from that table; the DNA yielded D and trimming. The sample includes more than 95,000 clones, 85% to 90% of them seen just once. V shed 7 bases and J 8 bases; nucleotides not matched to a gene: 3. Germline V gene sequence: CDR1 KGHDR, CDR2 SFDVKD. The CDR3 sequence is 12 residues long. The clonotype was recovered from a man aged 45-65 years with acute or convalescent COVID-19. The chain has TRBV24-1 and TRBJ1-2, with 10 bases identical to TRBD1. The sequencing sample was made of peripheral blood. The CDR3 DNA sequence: TGTGCCACCAGCGGGACAGGGGCGGGCTACACCTTC. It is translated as CATSGTGAGYTF.